This record concerns one T cell receptor (beta chain) sequence. Antigen specificity is unknown. Germline assignment: CDR1 SGHKS and CDR2 YYEKEE (reference sequence). CDR3 length: 15 residues. The V end lost 2 bases, the J end lost 0 bases, and 12 bases lay between the germline ends. The sample originates from a study of cytomegalovirus exposure and HLA in healthy donors. PCR was performed using 60 Vbeta and 13 Jbeta primers. Profiling relied on immunoSEQ multiplex PCR, and the TCRdb table lists in-frame clones only, not all of them. This sample has around 85,000 clones, with just under 75% found just once. Whole-study findings and limits: Some V segments, including TRBV6-2 and TRBV6-3, were excluded as indistinguishable. Many donors carried some public TCRs, although rarity characterized most TCR sequences. The records held CMV serostatus as the only immune exposure information. In an earlier analysis, productive rearrangement rates for most beta V segments clustered near 87% or 30%.

The sequenced sample was PBMCs. The chain joins TRBV5-5 to TRBJ2-7, with D maybe TRBD2 (6 bases). This receptor was identified in a man in his sixties in good health and CMV-seronegative. The CDR3 loop reads CASSFGGSSSYEQYF. In DNA form, the CDR3 reads TGTGCCAGCAGCTTTGGGGGGTCTAGCTCCTACGAGCAGTACTTC.